This is a list of T cell receptor beta chains from one sample in a study of beta chain features in type 1 diabetes. TCRdb's copy holds only in-frame clones and misses some; the assay was immunoSEQ multiplex PCR. The sample lists 620,000 or so clones, 15% to 19% seen once, with roughly 0.098% in the top ten. Specimen: naive CD4+ T cells from blood. These receptors originate from a man younger than 35 in good health. Each CDR3 is given with its conserved first and last residue. Fields, in order: J gene, V gene, clone size, CDR3 protein. Clone size, where shown, is once, few, many, or a class for clones that have expanded.

TRBJ2-3	TRBV5-1	few	CASSLVGRVDTQYF
TRBJ2-7	TRBV4-1	few	CASSQGLTGYEQYF
TRBJ2-2	TRBV7-3	NA	CASGLAGSGELFF
TRBJ2-1	TRBV10-3	few	CAITTSGRQSSYNEQFF
NA	TRBV21-1	NA	CVRDKLTYEQYF
TRBJ1-6	TRBV7-2	few	CASSFQSPLHF
TRBJ2-5	TRBV13	NA	CASSSQTGSRRTQYF
TRBJ2-4	TRBV9	NA	CAGLDIRRRFAKNIQYF
TRBJ1-2	TRBV29-1	NA	CSAGRAAVYGYTF
TRBJ2-5	TRBV14	few	CASSQGARDSQETQYF
TRBJ1-5	TRBV19	NA	CASSITVYNQPQHF
TRBJ1-5	TRBV7-2	few	CASSRPGDSNQPQHF
TRBJ2-6	TRBV27	NA	CASSTGDRGRRANVLTF
TRBJ2-3	TRBV7-9	NA	CASSLAATSATSTDTQYF
TRBJ1-1	TRBV29-1	NA	CSVEARLSGTEAFF
TRBJ2-7	TRBV4-3	few	CASSQVVRGPYEQYF